These 15 T cell receptor beta chains originate from one sample sequenced in a study of blood T cell repertoires in COVID-19. Here immunoSEQ multiplex PCR was the method, and the copy in TCRdb shows in-frame clones only, minus some. The profile shows about 58,000 clones, 90% of them singletons. Sequencing used peripheral blood. Receptors were obtained from a man aged 55 to 70 with active COVID-19.

The count of this clone is one. J is TRBJ2-3 and V is TRBV2; weak D call: TRBD2 (5 bases). V was pared by 7 bases and J by 2 bases, with 10 bases between. The CDR3 has 13 residues. Germline V gene data show CDR1 as SNHLY and CDR2 as FYNNEI. The CDR3, as DNA: TGTGCCAGCACGGGAAGGGTCACAGATACGCAGTATTTT. This encodes CASTGRVTDTQYF.

This clone was counted only a few times. The chain recombines TRBV6-2 or TRBV6-3 with TRBJ2-6; D may be TRBD2 (5 bases). Germline CDR1 and CDR2: MNHEY and SVGEGT. Trimming removed 5 bases from V and 7 bases from J, with 18 bases in between. This CDR3 region has 16 residues. This CDR3 is CASSAMRVLGANVLTF. The CDR3 coding sequence is TGTGCCAGCAGTGCGATGCGGGTATTAGGTGCCAACGTCCTGACTTTC.

The chain employs TRBV7-9 and TRBJ1-6; tentatively, D is TRBD1 (5 bases). The germline V gene has CDR1 SEHNR and CDR2 FQNEAQ (reference sequence). V was cut by 4 bases and J by 11 bases, with 12 bases left in between. The CDR3 has 13 residues. CDR3: CASSYQGEAPLHF. DNA of the CDR3: TGTGCCAGCAGCTACCAGGGTGAGGCACCCCTCCACTTT.

This clone came up once. The chain recombines TRBV11-3 with TRBJ1-2; 7 nucleotides line up with TRBD1. V trimming: 1 base; J trimming: 6 bases; junction bases outside the gene matches: 5. The CDR3 is 14 amino acids. Per germline, CDR1 SGHNT and CDR2 YENEEA. The CDR3 loop reads CASSLVGGAHGYTF. CDR3 sequence (DNA): TGTGCCAGCAGCTTAGTAGGGGGCGCACATGGCTACACCTTC.

In this sample, this clone turned up once. V and J are TRBV14 and TRBJ2-1; 9 bases are a match to TRBD2. Trimming removed 4 bases from V and 14 bases from J; junction bases left unmatched: 9. Looked up from germline, CDR1 is SGHDN and CDR2 is FVKESK. CDR3 size: 13 residues. The CDR3, as DNA: TGTGCCAGCAGCCGCCAGATAGCGGGAGTCAAGTTCTTC. This gives the protein CASSRQIAGVKFF.

The genes are TRBV6-5 and TRBJ2-7, with TRBD2 matching over 7 bases. There are 15 residues in the CDR3. Germline trimming cut 6 bases from V and 4 bases from J; bases unmatched to any gene: 12. Germline CDR1 MNHEY, CDR2 SVGAGI. CDR3 protein: CASRPSPGGSYEQYF. The CDR3 bases are TGTGCCAGCAGGCCTTCGCCGGGGGGTTCATACGAGCAGTACTTC.

This chain uses TRBV28 with TRBJ2-4, with D maybe TRBD1 (5 bases). V was shortened by 6 bases and J by 0 bases, with 15 bases between the two germline ends. The CDR3 spans 16 residues. The germline V gene encodes CDR1 MDHEN and CDR2 SYDVKM. CDR3 DNA: TGTGCCAGCAGCTCAGGGCTGAGACTAGCCAAAAACATTCAGTACTTC. Amino acid sequence: CASSSGLRLAKNIQYF.

The chain uses TRBV11-2 and TRBJ2-2, with D possibly matching TRBD2 (5 bases). The V and J ends lost 5 bases and 3 bases respectively, with 22 bases between them. Germline assignment: CDR1 SGHAT and CDR2 FQNNGV. The length of the CDR3 is 18 residues. The DNA of the CDR3 is TGTGCCAGCAGCCCAGCACTATACCGGGGTGTAGACACCGGGGAGCTGTTTTTT. Its protein product is CASSPALYRGVDTGELFF.

The gene calls are TRBV11-3 and TRBJ2-2; 8 positions agree with TRBD1. The CDR3 loop spans 15 amino acids. V gave up 4 bases and J gave up 0 bases; unmatched junction bases: 1. From germline, CDR1 is SGHNT and CDR2 YENEEA. In nucleotides, the CDR3 is TGTGCCAGCAGCTGGACAGGGACGAACACCGGGGAGCTGTTTTTT. Translating gives CASSWTGTNTGELFF.

This rearrangement joins TRBV25-1 to TRBJ2-4, with 9 bases identical to TRBD2. The CDR3 spans 18 residues. Germline loops: CDR1 MGHDK, CDR2 SYGVNS. Unmatched junction bases numbered 12, after V lost 4 bases and J lost 2 bases. CDR3 bases: TGTGCCAGCAGTGGCGGGGGGGTCTCTGGTAGGACCAAAAACATTCAGTACTTC. Translated: CASSGGGVSGRTKNIQYF.

The chain recombines TRBV7-9 with TRBJ2-5; 7 nucleotides agree with TRBD1. Germline V CDR1 and CDR2: SEHNR, FQNEAQ (reference sequence). The ends lost 3 bases at V and 5 bases at J; junction bases unmatched: 6. The CDR3 sequence is 14 residues long. The CDR3 reads CASSFGQVLETQYF. CDR3 sequence (DNA): TGTGCCAGCAGCTTCGGACAGGTCCTTGAGACCCAGTACTTC.

This clone is a singleton in its sample. The chain links TRBV10-3 to TRBJ2-2; D is perhaps TRBD1 (6 bases). This CDR3 comprises 15 residues. V was trimmed by 5 bases and J by 5 bases, leaving 15 bases between them. In germline, CDR1 is ENHRY, CDR2 SYGVKD. The CDR3 sequence: CAISRARGETGELFF. The CDR3 nucleotides are TGTGCCATCAGTAGGGCCAGGGGAGAAACCGGGGAGCTGTTTTTT.

For the CDR3, the DNA is TGTGCCAGCAGCTCTCGCCCGTCGGGACTAGCGGGCGACTACAATGAGCAGTTCTTC. Amino acids: CASSSRPSGLAGDYNEQFF. This chain links TRBV7-9 with TRBJ2-1, with 12 bases matching TRBD2. J lost 3 bases, V lost 4 bases, and 13 bases had no gene match. The length of the CDR3 is 19 residues. Germline CDR1 reads SEHNR; CDR2 reads FQNEAQ (reference sequence).

CDR3 amino acids: CASSRGFNEQFF. The CDR3 region has the DNA TGTGCCAGTTCGCGGGGGTTCAATGAGCAGTTCTTC. The V call is TRBV19, the J call TRBJ2-1, with 7 bases matching TRBD2. This CDR3 comprises 12 residues. V was pared by 8 bases and J by 6 bases, with 4 bases of the junction left unmatched. Per the germline V gene, CDR1 is LNHDA and CDR2 is SQIVND (reference sequence).

The chain combines TRBV5-1 with TRBJ2-7, with TRBD1 identical over 7 bases. Unmatched junction bases numbered 10, after V lost 1 base and J lost 3 bases. The germline gives CDR1 SGHRS, CDR2 YFSETQ. The CDR3 has 16 amino acids. CDR3 amino acids: CASSLFGTAGNYEQYF. CDR3 nucleotide sequence: TGCGCCAGCAGCTTGTTCGGGACAGCTGGCAACTACGAGCAGTACTTC.